The subject of this entry is one T cell receptor beta chain. There is no known antigen for this receptor. No much larger clone is present one base from it, and per-base qualities are unavailable. The CDR3 runs 12 residues from the cysteine to the phenylalanine. The DNA shown is the 36-base CDR3, in frame from base 1. V gives up 0 bases and J gives up 12 bases, and the segment between their germline ends measures 12 bases. According to the germline V gene (reference sequence), CDR1 reads LNHNV and CDR2 reads YYDKDF. This specimen belongs to a study of response to subunit inactivated influenza vaccine (dated by TCRdb to between 2017 and 2018). Broadly, across the study: Deep quantitative profiling of the T cell receptor repertoire was used in the study to follow responses to a trivalent subunit inactivated influenza vaccine.

Overall study outcomes, separate from this receptor: The authors suggested that each seasonal influenza vaccination may recruit only a limited number of new T cells.

Libraries were made using RT-PCR. Sequencing instrument: Illumina HiSeq 2500. Clones were called with MiXCR by TCRdb after fastp trimmed the public reads at Q25, and only in-frame beta chains were retained. For every CDR3 protein sequence, its rows merge into one entry that carries the most common genes and DNA. The sample profile shows about 300,000 distinct CDR3 sequences; 21% of them were found once. Of the sample, around 9.6% falls within the top ten clones. This sequence originates from a man between 50 and 75 years old who received an inactivated influenza vaccine. Donor details come from another sample of the same person, matched by shared clones. The chain uses TRBV15 and TRBJ2-7; D gene: possibly TRBD1, on 5 matching bases. The starting material was PBMCs from blood, obtained less than 22 months after vaccination. The sequence in DNA is TGTGCCACCAGCAGAGAATGGACAAGCCCGTACTTC. The resulting protein is CATSREWTSPYF.